Shown below are 20 T cell receptor beta chains from a single sample sequenced in a study of patients and donors after allogeneic stem cell transplantation. Each CDR3 protein is one row after TCRdb ran MiXCR on the RT-PCR reads. The data contain about 90,000 distinct CDR3 sequences, around 49% of them singletons. What was sequenced was blood, either unsorted or a sorted T cell fraction (not recorded which). Receptors were obtained from a human donor who was either an allogeneic HSCT recipient or a stem cell or donor lymphocyte infusion donor (not recorded which). It is not recorded whose cells these are; they may come from a transplant donor.

The J gene is TRBJ1-2, the V gene TRBV12-3 or TRBV12-4, with 8 bases lining up with TRBD1. The V gene end was trimmed by 1 base and the J gene end by 5 bases; junction bases not matched to a gene: 6. The CDR3 totals 15 residues. CDR3 sequence: CASSLGGQGKYGYTF. The CDR3 DNA reads as TGTGCCAGCAGTTTAGGCGGACAGGGAAAATATGGCTACACCTTC.

The chain recombines TRBV14 with TRBJ1-4, with 7 bases that match TRBD1. V was clipped by 4 bases and J by 4 bases; unmatched bases: 3. The CDR3 has 14 residues. In germline, CDR1 is SGHDN, CDR2 FVKESK. CDR3 in DNA: TGTGCCAGCAGCCGGGACAGAATTAATGAAAAACTGTTTTTT. As protein: CASSRDRINEKLFF.

The CDR3 coding sequence is TGCGCCAGCAGCCAAGATCTATCCCCCCCGAAACTGAATTCACCCCTCCACTTT. It yields the protein CASSQDLSPPKLNSPLHF. The gene calls are TRBV4-3 and TRBJ1-6; D gene ambiguous. The V end was cut by 0 bases, the J end by 7 bases, with 19 bases between. Germline V gene sequence: CDR1 LGHNA, CDR2 YSLEER. The length of the CDR3 is 18 residues.

This clonotype was counted a single time. This chain connects TRBV4-3 to TRBJ2-1; TRBD2 matches 7 bases. The CDR3 is made up of 16 amino acids. The germline V gene encodes CDR1 LGHNA and CDR2 YSLEER. The junction had 9 bases not matched to a gene; V was cut back by 0 bases and J by 7 bases. In DNA, the CDR3 is TGCGCCAGCAGCCAAGATAGGAGGGAGGGCCGGAATGAGCAGTTCTTC. This sequence encodes CASSQDRREGRNEQFF.

The rearrangement uses TRBV29-1 and TRBJ2-5; TRBD1 might be the D (6 bases). There are 13 residues in the CDR3. Trimming took 4 bases from V and 9 from J, leaving 18 bases between them. Germline CDR1 SQVTM, CDR2 ANQGSEA. The CDR3 region has the DNA TGCAGCGTTGCGGGGCAGGGGATCATGTCCCAGTACTTC. Protein sequence: CSVAGQGIMSQYF.

This chain joins TRBV20-1 and TRBJ1-4; D call uncertain. The germline CDR1 and CDR2 sequences are DFQATT and SNEGSKA (reference sequence). V lost 0 bases to trimming and J lost 0 bases, with 8 bases between them. The CDR3 loop spans 15 amino acids. This CDR3 is CSARDLPATNEKLFF. CDR3 coding DNA: TGCAGTGCTAGAGATCTACCTGCAACTAATGAAAAACTGTTTTTT.

This clonotype turned up a few times. The rearrangement joins TRBV9 to TRBJ1-4, with D perhaps TRBD1 (6 bases). Germline V lookup: CDR1 SGDLS, CDR2 YYNGEE. The CDR3 is made up of 14 amino acids. V lost 0 bases, J lost 7 bases, and 10 bases lay in between. CDR3: CASSVAGAGEKLFF. The CDR3 DNA reads TGTGCCAGCAGCGTAGCAGGGGCCGGTGAAAAACTGTTTTTT.

This rearrangement joins TRBV5-1 to TRBJ1-2, with TRBD1 matching 10 bases. After removal of 0 bases from V and 4 bases from J, the junction contained 6 bases not matched to a gene. Germline assignment: CDR1 SGHRS and CDR2 YFSETQ. This CDR3 region has 16 residues. CDR3: CASSLVTTGGGYGYTF. CDR3 in DNA: TGCGCCAGCAGCTTGGTGACGACAGGGGGCGGCTATGGCTACACCTTC.

The gene calls are TRBV20-1 and TRBJ2-1; D perhaps matches TRBD1 (5 bases). This CDR3 is 15 amino acids long. V lost 2 bases, J lost 0 bases, and 11 bases lay in between. CDR1 and CDR2 (germline): DFQATT, SNEGSKA (reference sequence). CDR3 residues: CSARSTEVSYNEQFF. The CDR3 DNA sequence: TGCAGTGCTAGATCGACAGAAGTCTCCTACAATGAGCAGTTCTTC.

This sequence joins TRBV4-3 and TRBJ2-1; 12 nucleotides match TRBD2. CDR1 is LGHNA and CDR2 is YSLEER in the germline V gene. CDR3 length equals 18 residues. J was trimmed by 3 bases and V by 6 bases; bases with no gene match: 12. The CDR3, as DNA: TGCGCCAGCAGTCTAGGCCCTAGCGGGAGGGCAGGCTACAATGAGCAGTTCTTC. Translation gives CASSLGPSGRAGYNEQFF.

This chain joins TRBV6-5 and TRBJ1-1; a weak D match, TRBD1 (6 bases). The CDR3 is made up of 13 amino acids. Germline-derived CDR1 and CDR2 are MNHEY and SVGAGI. Trimming cost V 2 bases and J 10 bases, with 14 bases left between them. For the CDR3, the DNA is TGTGCCAGCAGTTACAAAGCCCGGGGGCGAGCTTTCTTT. Its protein product is CASSYKARGRAFF.

This chain joins TRBV7-8 and TRBJ1-5; D is ambiguous. There are 14 residues in the CDR3. Trimming took 5 bases from V and 7 from J, leaving 15 bases between them. CDR1 is SGHVS, CDR2 FQNEAQ, per germline. This CDR3 is CASSQTIGRQPQHF. The DNA of the CDR3 is TGTGCCAGCAGCCAAACAATAGGACGACAGCCCCAGCATTTT.

V gene TRBV18 combines with J gene TRBJ2-2, with TRBD2 identical over 8 bases. Germline assignment: CDR1 KGHSH and CDR2 LQKENI. The CDR3 loop spans 16 amino acids. V lost 3 bases, J lost 5 bases, and 8 bases stayed unmatched. The CDR3 loop is CASSPLSGSQTGELFF. CDR3 sequence (DNA): TGTGCCAGCTCACCTCTCAGCGGGAGTCAAACCGGGGAGCTGTTTTTT.

The chain has TRBV30 and TRBJ2-3; D unresolved. V gave up 4 bases and J gave up 0 bases, with 5 bases separating them. The CDR3 is made up of 12 amino acids. Germline V gene data show CDR1 as GTSNPN and CDR2 as SVGIG (reference sequence). The CDR3 coding sequence is TGTGCCTGGACCGACAGCACAGATACGCAGTATTTT. Protein: CAWTDSTDTQYF.

This clonotype showed up just once. The chain couples TRBV4-1 to TRBJ1-5; D gene ambiguous. The CDR3 length is 16 residues. Germline CDR1 reads MGHRA; CDR2 reads YSYEKL. Between the trimmed V and J ends, which lost 0 bases and 4 bases, there was a span of 13 bases. The CDR3 nucleotides are TGCGCCAGCAGCCAAGATGCCCCTAAAAATAATCAGCCCCAGCATTTT. Translated, it gives CASSQDAPKNNQPQHF.

Only a few counts were recorded for this clonotype. The rearrangement uses TRBV6-5 and TRBJ1-5; D call uncertain. Per germline, CDR1 MNHEY and CDR2 SVGAGI. The CDR3 loop spans 13 amino acids. V lost 5 bases to trimming and J lost 5 bases, with 10 bases between them. CDR3 sequence (DNA): TGTGCCAGCAGTAGAACATTTGATCAGCCCCAGCATTTT. Protein sequence: CASSRTFDQPQHF.

The chain has TRBV11-2 and TRBJ1-5; D is ambiguous. The CDR3 runs 13 residues. Between the trimmed V and J ends, which lost 3 bases and 6 bases, there was a span of 9 bases. The germline CDR1 and CDR2 sequences are SGHAT and FQNNGV. The CDR3 loop is CASSFGESQPQHF. As DNA, the CDR3 is TGTGCCAGCAGCTTTGGTGAAAGTCAGCCCCAGCATTTT.

The chain carries TRBV12-3 or TRBV12-4 and TRBJ2-7; the match to TRBD2 covers 11 bases. This CDR3 spans 14 amino acids. The junction had 8 bases not matched to a gene; V was cut back by 6 bases and J by 7 bases. CDR3 in DNA: TGTGCCAGCAGACTAGCGGGGGTTATTGAAGAGCAGTACTTC. Protein: CASRLAGVIEEQYF.

The V and J genes are TRBV6-5 and TRBJ1-2; D is unresolved. V lost 0 bases and J 4 bases, leaving 9 bases between the germline ends. The CDR3 length is 14 residues. The V gene's germline CDR1 is MNHEY and CDR2 SVGAGI. The CDR3 region has the DNA TGTGCCAGCAGTTACTCGGGCAGGACCTATGGCTACACCTTC. The encoded protein is CASSYSGRTYGYTF.

This chain connects TRBV28 to TRBJ2-1; 8 nucleotides match TRBD2. Germline V gene data show CDR1 as MDHEN and CDR2 as SYDVKM. Trimming cost V 5 bases and J 7 bases; bases outside gene matches: 13. CDR3 length: 16 amino acids. The CDR3 bases are TGTGCCAGCAGTCCGATGAAAGGACTAGCTAGAAATGAGCAGTTCTTC. This gives the protein CASSPMKGLARNEQFF.